This TCR beta chain was captured in a study of CD8 T cells in ankylosing spondylitis. Study-wide results and limits: The study identified a TCR beta motif of several highly homologous variants that appeared characteristic of ankylosing spondylitis blood. Disease-linked clones were CD8+ and relatively rare in peripheral blood.

Molecular-barcoded quantitative 5'-RACE produced these TCR beta libraries. MiXCR, run by TCRdb on the 5' RACE reads, gives a single entry per CDR3 protein. This repertoire shows about 390,000 distinct CDR3 sequences, 20% to 25% found once; its top ten account for about a sixth. This clonotype was recorded a few times. Its antigen is not known. Trimming took off 4 bases at V and 5 bases at J, with 12 bases between the two ends. Germline-derived CDR1 and CDR2 are LNHNV and YYDKDF (reference sequence). The CDR3 covers 15 residues. This clonotype originated in a male donor with ankylosing spondylitis. Material: blood, either unsorted or a sorted T cell fraction (not recorded which). The chain uses TRBV15 and TRBJ1-6, with D possibly matching TRBD1 (5 bases). The CDR3 DNA is TGTGCCACCAGCAAAGACAGAAACGATAATTCACCCCTCCACTTT. It encodes CATSKDRNDNSPLHF.